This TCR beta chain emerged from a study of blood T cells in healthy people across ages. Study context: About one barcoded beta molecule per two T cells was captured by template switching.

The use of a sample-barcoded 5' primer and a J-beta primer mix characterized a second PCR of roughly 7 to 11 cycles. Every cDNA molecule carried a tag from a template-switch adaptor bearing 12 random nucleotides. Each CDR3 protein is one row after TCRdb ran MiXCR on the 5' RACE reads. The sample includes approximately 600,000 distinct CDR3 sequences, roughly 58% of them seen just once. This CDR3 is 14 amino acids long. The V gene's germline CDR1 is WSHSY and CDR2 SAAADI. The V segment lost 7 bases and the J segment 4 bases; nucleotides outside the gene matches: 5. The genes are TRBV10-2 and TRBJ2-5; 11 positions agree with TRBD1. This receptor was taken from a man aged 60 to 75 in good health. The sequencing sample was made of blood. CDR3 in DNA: TGCGCCAGCACCGGACAGGGGGCCCGAGAGACCCAGTACTTC. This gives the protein CASTGQGARETQYF.